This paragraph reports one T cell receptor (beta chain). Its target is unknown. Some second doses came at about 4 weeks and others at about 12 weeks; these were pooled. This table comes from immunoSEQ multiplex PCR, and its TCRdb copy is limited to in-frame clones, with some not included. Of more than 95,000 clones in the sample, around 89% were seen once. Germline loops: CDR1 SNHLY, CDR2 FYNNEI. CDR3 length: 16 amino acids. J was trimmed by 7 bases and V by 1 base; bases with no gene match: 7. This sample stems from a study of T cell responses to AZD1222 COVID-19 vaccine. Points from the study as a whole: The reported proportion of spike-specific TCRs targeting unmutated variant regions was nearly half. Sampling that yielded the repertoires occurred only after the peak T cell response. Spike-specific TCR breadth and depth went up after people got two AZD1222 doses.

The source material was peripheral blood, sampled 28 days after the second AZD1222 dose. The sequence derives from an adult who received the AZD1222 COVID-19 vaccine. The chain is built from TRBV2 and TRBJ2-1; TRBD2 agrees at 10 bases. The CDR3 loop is CASSEDKRGGGNEQFF. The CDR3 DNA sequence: TGTGCCAGCAGTGAAGATAAGCGGGGGGGTGGTAATGAGCAGTTCTTC.